The source of this TCR beta chain is a study of CD8+CD57+ T cells in acquired aplastic anemia. Study overall: Across the sorted CD4+ and CD8+ cells, DNA amounts averaged 3.2 ug. General study points: Overlap between patients and controls comprised almost 30 CD8+ CDR3 sequences.

The template for TCR beta VDJ and CDR3 sequence profiling was genomic DNA. MiXCR was run by TCRdb on the reads, yielding one entry per CDR3 protein. The sample has more than 200,000 distinct CDR3 sequences; roughly 50% are singletons. Those patients picked for sequencing had displayed CD8+CD57+ cell expansion on flow cytometry. CDR1 is SEHNR and CDR2 is FQNEAQ in the germline V gene (reference sequence). J lost 0 bases, V lost 5 bases, and 12 bases had no gene match. The CDR3 runs 18 residues. In regard to this clonotype: Its antigen remains unidentified.

V usage is TRBV7-9 and J usage is TRBJ1-4; 7 nucleotides agree with TRBD1. This TCR was recovered from a human donor with aplastic anemia. The sample taken for sequencing was sorted CD4+, CD8+, or CD8+CD57+ T cells (not recorded which) from PBMCs. The CDR3 sequence: CASSRLQGTVATNEKLFF. As DNA, the CDR3 is TGTGCCAGCAGCCGCTTGCAGGGGACAGTGGCAACTAATGAAAAACTGTTTTTT.